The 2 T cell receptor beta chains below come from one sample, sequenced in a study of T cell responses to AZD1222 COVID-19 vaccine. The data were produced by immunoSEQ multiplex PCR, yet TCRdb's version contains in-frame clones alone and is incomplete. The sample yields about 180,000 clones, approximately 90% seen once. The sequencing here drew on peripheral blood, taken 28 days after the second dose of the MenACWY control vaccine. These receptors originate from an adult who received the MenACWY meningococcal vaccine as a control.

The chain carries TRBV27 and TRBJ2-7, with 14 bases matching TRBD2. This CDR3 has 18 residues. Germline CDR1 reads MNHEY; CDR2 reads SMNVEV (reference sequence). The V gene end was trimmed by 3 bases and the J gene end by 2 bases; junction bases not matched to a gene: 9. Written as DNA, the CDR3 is TGTGCCAGCAGTTTTGATAGGACTAGCGGGAGGATACCCTACGAGCAGTACTTC. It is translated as CASSFDRTSGRIPYEQYF.

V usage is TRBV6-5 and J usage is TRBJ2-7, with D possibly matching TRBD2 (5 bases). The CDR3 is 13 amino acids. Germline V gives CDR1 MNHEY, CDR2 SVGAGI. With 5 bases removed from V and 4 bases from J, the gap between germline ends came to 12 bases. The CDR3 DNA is TGTGCCAGCAGTATTGCGGGCCATTACGAGCAGTACTTC. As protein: CASSIAGHYEQYF.